The present TCR beta chain was sequenced within a study of T cells after posttransplantation cyclophosphamide. Cyclophosphamide on days +3 and +4 followed busulfan-fludarabine conditioning and a marrow graft. V lost 1 base to trimming and J lost 6 bases; unmatched junction nucleotides: 8. The CDR3 has 15 residues. The germline CDR1 and CDR2 sequences are SGHTA and FQGNSA. The method was immunoSEQ multiplex PCR; TCRdb's version includes in-frame clones alone and lacks a portion of them. Of some 11,000 clones in the sample, 70% to 90% were seen once. This clonotype was sampled from a female patient in her fifties who received an allogeneic stem cell transplant from a related donor, was CMV-positive, and had no GVHD. Part of the T cell pool may stem from the graft donor. This chain uses TRBV7-2 with TRBJ1-1; 7 bases map to TRBD1. The sample here was PBMCs, taken roughly 1,800 days after allogeneic stem cell transplant with posttransplant cyclophosphamide. The CDR3 sequence: CASSLETGRVAEAFF. CDR3 DNA: TGTGCCAGCAGCTTAGAGACAGGGAGAGTCGCTGAAGCTTTCTTT.